A single sample is the source of the 30 T cell receptor beta chains below, sequenced in a study of shared clonotypes between healthy human individuals. Profiled with immunoSEQ multiplex PCR; TCRdb holds only in-frame clones, not every one. The table includes roughly 2 million clones, nearly 97% detected once. The material sequenced was naive CD4+ T cells sorted from blood. Stated subset: CD45RA+ positively selected. The source of these receptors is a man younger than 35 in good health.

The genes are TRBV10-3 and TRBJ2-7; no clear D gene. V was clipped by 4 bases and J by 0 bases, with 10 bases between them. CDR3 length equals 14 residues. The germline V gene encodes CDR1 ENHRY and CDR2 SYGVKD. Here the CDR3 DNA reads TGTGCCATCAGTGCGACGGGCACCTCCTACGAGCAGTACTTC. It codes for CAISATGTSYEQYF.

Concerning this clone: The identical CDR3 is also encoded by other nucleotide sequences in the sample. The chain uses TRBV19 and TRBJ1-5, with D possibly TRBD1 on 5 matching bases. With 6 bases removed from V and 0 bases from J, the gap between germline ends came to 12 bases. Germline loops: CDR1 LNHDA, CDR2 SQIVND (reference sequence). This CDR3 has 15 residues. DNA for the CDR3: TGTGCCAGTAGCGCCTTGGGGGGTAGCAATCAGCCCCAGCATTTT. Translated, it gives CASSALGGSNQPQHF.

The rearrangement joins TRBV2 to TRBJ1-3, with a possible D match to TRBD1 (5 bases). The CDR3 spans 15 residues. The V and J ends lost 1 base and 11 bases respectively, with 18 bases between them. The germline V gene has CDR1 SNHLY and CDR2 FYNNEI. The CDR3 sequence is CASSEEAAGLAPIYF. CDR3 coding DNA: TGTGCCAGCAGTGAAGAGGCGGCAGGGCTAGCCCCCATATATTTT.

About this clone: In the same sample, other DNA sequences code for this CDR3. This chain uses TRBV6-5 with TRBJ2-3; D remains unclear. The CDR3 runs 11 residues. V shed 2 bases and J shed 6 bases, with 3 bases lying between them. Germline V gives CDR1 MNHEY, CDR2 SVGAGI. For the CDR3, the DNA is TGTGCCAGCAGTTACAGTGATACGCAGTATTTT. Protein product: CASSYSDTQYF.

The chain recombines TRBV19 with TRBJ1-6; 7 nucleotides agree with TRBD1. Germline-derived CDR1 and CDR2 are LNHDA and SQIVND (reference sequence). V shed 0 bases and J 5 bases; nucleotides not matched to a gene: 1. CDR3 length equals 15 residues. The CDR3 DNA reads TGTGCCAGTAGTATAGACGGGACAGATAATTCACCCCTCCACTTT. Encoded protein: CASSIDGTDNSPLHF.

The rearrangement links TRBV28 to TRBJ1-2; no firm D call. Per germline, CDR1 MDHEN and CDR2 SYDVKM. The CDR3 covers 13 residues. The germline V and J ends were trimmed by 3 bases and 3 bases, with 8 bases remaining between them. As DNA, the CDR3 is TGTGCCAGCAGTTTTTCATCCTACTATGGCTACACCTTC. Its translation: CASSFSSYYGYTF.

The chain links TRBV6-1 to TRBJ2-7, with no clear D. Germline CDR1 and CDR2: MNHNS and SASEGT. Between the trimmed V and J ends, which lost 8 bases and 1 base, there was a span of 9 bases. This CDR3 contains 12 residues. Here the CDR3 DNA reads TGTGCCAGCGGGCGAGATTCCTACGAGCAGTACTTC. Amino acids: CASGRDSYEQYF.

This chain uses TRBV30 with TRBJ2-3, with 14 nucleotides matching TRBD2. Trimming took 2 bases from V and 4 from J; bases not matched to a gene: 2. Germline assignment: CDR1 GTSNPN and CDR2 SVGIG (reference sequence). The CDR3 length is 15 residues. The CDR3 DNA sequence: TGTGCCTGGAGTAGACTAGCGGGAGGGGCAGATACGCAGTATTTT. Translating gives CAWSRLAGGADTQYF. Supplemented by reference TRBV30 and TRBJ2-3, the full variable domain reads SQTIHQWPATLVQPVGSPLSLECTVEGTSNPNLYWYRQAAGRGLQLLFYSVGIGQISSEVPQNLSASRPQDRQFILSSKKLLLSDSGFYLCAWSRLAGGADTQYFGPGTRLTVL.

The rearrangement uses TRBV5-1 and TRBJ2-3, with 10 positions matching TRBD2. V dropped 6 bases and J dropped 2; count of bases not matched to a gene: 6. The CDR3 has 15 residues. Germline V gene sequence: CDR1 SGHRS, CDR2 YFSETQ. The CDR3 loop is CASKGTSEITDTQYF. The CDR3 DNA reads TGCGCCAGCAAGGGGACTAGCGAGATCACAGATACGCAGTATTTT. The variable domain in full, with the rest retrieved from reference TRBV5-1 and TRBJ2-3, is KAGVTQTPRYLIKTRGQQVTLSCSPISGHRSVSWYQQTPGQGLQFLFEYFSETQRNKGNFPGRFSGRQFSNSRSEMNVSTLELGDSALYLCASKGTSEITDTQYFGPGTRLTVL.

The chain carries TRBV10-2 and TRBJ1-5; D not certain. V lost 6 bases and J lost 3, with 6 bases in between. Germline V gene data show CDR1 as WSHSY and CDR2 as SAAADI. This CDR3 has 12 amino acids. Here the CDR3 DNA reads TGCGCCAGCAGAGGGATCAATCAGCCCCAGCATTTT. Translated, it gives CASRGINQPQHF.

The rearrangement links TRBV21-1 to TRBJ1-2. TRBV21-1 is marked as a pseudogene. CDR3 length: 20 amino acids. As DNA, the CDR3 is TGTGCCAGCAGCTTACGCCCAGTGCGACAACGGCCACAGCCGGGGTATGGCTACACCTTC. Protein: CASSLRPVRQRPQPGYGYTF.

On this clone: The sample holds other DNA sequences that translate to the same CDR3. The rearrangement joins TRBV10-3 to TRBJ2-5; D gene ambiguous. The CDR3 loop spans 13 amino acids. Germline V gives CDR1 ENHRY, CDR2 SYGVKD. With 2 bases removed from V and 3 bases from J, the gap between germline ends came to 7 bases. CDR3 in amino acids: CAISERGEETQYF. The CDR3 DNA follows: TGTGCCATCAGTGAGCGAGGTGAAGAGACCCAGTACTTC.

The CDR3 sequence is CASSLGSLYGYTF. The CDR3 DNA reads TGTGCCAGCAGCTTAGGGTCACTCTATGGCTACACCTTC. This chain connects TRBV7-9 to TRBJ1-2, with D unclear. V was clipped by 1 base and J by 4 bases, with 7 bases between them. The CDR3 has 13 amino acids. Germline loops: CDR1 SEHNR, CDR2 FQNEAQ (reference sequence).

This rearrangement joins TRBV29-1 to TRBJ2-1; 7 bases agree with TRBD2. Germline trimming cut 4 bases from V and 9 bases from J; bases unmatched to any gene: 6. CDR3 length: 12 residues. Looked up from germline, CDR1 is SQVTM and CDR2 is ANQGSEA. The CDR3 DNA sequence: TGCAGCGTTGTAAGGTCTAGCGGTGAGCAGTTCTTC. Encoded protein: CSVVRSSGEQFF.

J is TRBJ2-7 and V is TRBV10-3; a weak D match, TRBD2 (6 bases). The germline V gene has CDR1 ENHRY and CDR2 SYGVKD. The V end lost 0 bases, the J end lost 4 bases, and 13 bases lay between the germline ends. This CDR3 contains 15 residues. The chain's CDR3 is CAISESGGTLYEQYF. Here the CDR3 DNA reads TGTGCCATCAGTGAGTCTGGCGGGACTCTTTACGAGCAGTACTTC.

This clone was seen only once. V and J are TRBV13 and TRBJ2-3; D gene unclear. The germline V gene has CDR1 PRHDT and CDR2 FYEKMQ (reference sequence). V lost 5 bases and J 6 bases, leaving 12 bases between the germline ends. The CDR3 spans 13 residues. The CDR3: CASSPQRRDTQYF. CDR3 nucleotide sequence: TGTGCCAGCAGCCCCCAGCGAAGGGATACGCAGTATTTT.

The J gene is TRBJ2-5, the V gene TRBV19; 14 positions match TRBD2. The CDR3 is 20 amino acids. CDR1 and CDR2 (germline): LNHDA, SQIVND (reference sequence). Losses at the gene ends were 0 bases for V and 2 bases for J; bases not matched to a gene: 11. The chain's CDR3 is CASSIEPRGTSGRLQETQYF. The CDR3 DNA follows: TGTGCCAGTAGTATAGAACCACGGGGGACTAGCGGGAGATTACAAGAGACCCAGTACTTC.

CDR3 residues: CASSWSGAGNTIYF. CDR3 DNA: TGTGCCAGCAGTTGGTCAGGGGCGGGAAACACCATATATTTT. The genes are TRBV6-6 and TRBJ1-3; tentatively, D is TRBD1 (6 bases). Between the trimmed V and J ends, which lost 4 bases and 4 bases, there was a span of 11 bases. The CDR3 consists of 14 residues. In germline, CDR1 is MNHNY, CDR2 SVGAGI (reference sequence).

The V call is TRBV6-6, the J call TRBJ1-5; 7 positions agree with TRBD1. With 5 bases clipped from V and 5 bases from J, the junction kept 12 bases outside the gene matches. This CDR3 has 16 residues. The V gene's germline CDR1 is MNHNY and CDR2 SVGAGI (reference sequence). CDR3 nucleotide sequence: TGTGCCAGCAGTACCGGGACAGATATTCGACATCAGCCCCAGCATTTT. As protein: CASSTGTDIRHQPQHF.

V and J are TRBV7-8 and TRBJ2-5; D not certain. The CDR3 extends over 15 amino acids. The V gene lost 11 bases and the J gene lost 4 bases, with 23 bases spanning the gap. CDR1 and CDR2 (germline): SGHVS, FQNEAQ. The CDR3 nucleotides are TGTGCCGCCTCCTTAGGCACCGTGACTTCAGAGACCCAGTACTTC. Protein: CAASLGTVTSETQYF.

The chain employs TRBV10-2 and TRBJ1-2, with unresolved D. The CDR3 loop spans 11 amino acids. Trimming removed 3 bases at V and 13 bases at J, with 12 bases between. Germline CDR1 and CDR2: WSHSY and SAAADI. CDR3 bases: TGCGCCAGCAGTGAAACCGGGTCCAGCACCTTC. Amino acid sequence: CASSETGSSTF.

The chain couples TRBV5-1 to TRBJ2-3; D call uncertain. The V end lost 4 bases, the J end lost 1 base, and 10 bases lay between the germline ends. The CDR3 totals 14 residues. Germline V gene lookup returns CDR1 SGHRS and CDR2 YFSETQ. The CDR3 spells CASSHGRGTDTQYF. In DNA, the CDR3 is TGCGCCAGCAGCCATGGACGTGGCACAGATACGCAGTATTTT.

This clone was observed a handful of times. This chain uses TRBV9 with TRBJ1-6; 8 nucleotides align to TRBD1. Germline loops: CDR1 SGDLS, CDR2 YYNGEE. V gave up 4 bases and J gave up 8 bases; unmatched junction bases: 11. The CDR3 length is 16 residues. For the CDR3, the DNA is TGTGCCAGCAGCCCCTCAGGGGGCCGGGACCATTCACCCCTCCACTTT. As protein: CASSPSGGRDHSPLHF. Based on the CDR3 plus reference TRBV9 and TRBJ1-6, the full variable domain is DSGVTQTPKHLITATGQRVTLRCSPRSGDLSVYWYQQSLDQGLQFLIQYYNGEERAKGNILERFSAQQFPDLHSELNLSSLELGDSALYFCASSPSGGRDHSPLHFGNGTRLTVT.

The chain combines TRBV13 with TRBJ2-5; D is unclear. The germline V gene encodes CDR1 PRHDT and CDR2 FYEKMQ (reference sequence). The CDR3 has 12 amino acids. V shed 3 bases and J shed 3 bases, with 5 bases lying between them. CDR3 DNA sequence: TGTGCCAGCAGCTTTGGTAAAGAGACCCAGTACTTC. Its translation: CASSFGKETQYF.

The V and J genes are TRBV7-8 and TRBJ2-5; 10 bases line up with TRBD2. Germline V lookup: CDR1 SGHVS, CDR2 FQNEAQ. The junction had 5 bases not matched to a gene; V was cut back by 5 bases and J by 5 bases. This CDR3 region has 14 residues. CDR3 bases: TGTGCCAGCAGCGAGCGGGAGGGCCTGGAGACCCAGTACTTC. Its protein product is CASSEREGLETQYF.

The chain combines TRBV19 with TRBJ1-5, with a possible D match to TRBD1 (5 bases). CDR3 size: 13 residues. Germline CDR1 and CDR2: LNHDA and SQIVND (reference sequence). Trimming removed 11 bases from V and 7 bases from J, with 18 bases in between. Here the CDR3 DNA reads TGTGCCGCGCAGGCAGGGTATAAGCAGCCCCAGCATTTT. Protein sequence: CAAQAGYKQPQHF.

V gene TRBV19 combines with J gene TRBJ1-6; unclear D gene. Trimming removed 8 bases at V and 10 bases at J, with 3 bases between. The germline V gene has CDR1 LNHDA and CDR2 SQIVND (reference sequence). This CDR3 contains 9 residues. The CDR3 DNA sequence: TGTGCCAGTGGGTCACCCCTCCACTTT. Its protein is CASGSPLHF.

This chain links TRBV5-1 with TRBJ1-6, with TRBD1 as a possible D gene (6 bases). The CDR3 length is 17 residues. Germline loops: CDR1 SGHRS, CDR2 YFSETQ. Trimming pared 2 bases from V and 0 bases from J, leaving 12 bases between. As DNA, the CDR3 is TGCGCCAGCAGCTTTGGGGGGCCGAGCTCCTATAATTCACCCCTCCACTTT. The encoded protein is CASSFGGPSSYNSPLHF.

The V call is TRBV25-1, the J call TRBJ2-7, with 9 bases fitting TRBD1. Trimming cost V 6 bases and J 1 base; bases outside gene matches: 4. The CDR3 runs to 14 residues. CDR1 MGHDK and CDR2 SYGVNS come from the germline V gene. The CDR3 DNA reads as TGTGCCAGCAGCCCGGGACAGGGTTCCTACGAGCAGTACTTC. It translates to CASSPGQGSYEQYF.

V is TRBV11-2 and J is TRBJ1-4; 8 nucleotides agree with TRBD1. The CDR3 sequence is 16 residues long. Germline CDR1 is SGHAT and CDR2 is FQNNGV. J gave up 0 bases and V 3 bases, and 3 bases lay outside the gene matches. CDR3: CASSLGQASTNEKLFF. CDR3 DNA: TGTGCCAGCAGCTTGGGACAGGCATCAACTAATGAAAAACTGTTTTTT.